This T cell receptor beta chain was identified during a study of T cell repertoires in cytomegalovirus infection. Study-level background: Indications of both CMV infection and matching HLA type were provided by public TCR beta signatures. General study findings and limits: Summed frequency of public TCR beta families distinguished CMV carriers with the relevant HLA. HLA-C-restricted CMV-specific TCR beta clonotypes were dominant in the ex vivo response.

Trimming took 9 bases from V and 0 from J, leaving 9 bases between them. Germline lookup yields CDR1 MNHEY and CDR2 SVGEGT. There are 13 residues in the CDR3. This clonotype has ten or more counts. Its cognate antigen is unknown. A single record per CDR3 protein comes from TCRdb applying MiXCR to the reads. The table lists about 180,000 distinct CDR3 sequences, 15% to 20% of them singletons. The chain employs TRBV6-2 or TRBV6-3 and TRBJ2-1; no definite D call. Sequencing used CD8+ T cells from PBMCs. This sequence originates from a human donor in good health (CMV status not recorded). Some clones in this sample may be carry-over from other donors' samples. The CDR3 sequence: CASTSSSYNEQFF. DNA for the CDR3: TGTGCCAGTACCTCGAGCTCCTACAATGAGCAGTTCTTC.